The clone carrying this T cell receptor (beta chain) was observed a single time. V shed 0 bases and J 10 bases; nucleotides not matched to a gene: 10. The germline V gene encodes CDR1 GTSNPN and CDR2 SVGIG (reference sequence). The CDR3 is 16 amino acids. The repertoire was sequenced with immunoSEQ multiplex PCR; TCRdb's copy has only in-frame clones and lacks some. The data hold more than 300,000 clones, with 80% observed a single time. This record belongs to a study of cytotoxic CD8 clonotypes in ibrutinib-treated CLL. Sequences were derived from PBMCs, sampled before ibrutinib treatment. The TCR originated in a human donor with chronic lymphocytic leukemia. The V gene is TRBV30, the J gene TRBJ2-1; 12 nucleotides line up with TRBD1. CDR3 in amino acids: CAWSVLWGQGAGEQFF. The CDR3 nucleotides read TGTGCCTGGAGTGTACTTTGGGGACAGGGGGCTGGGGAGCAGTTCTTC.